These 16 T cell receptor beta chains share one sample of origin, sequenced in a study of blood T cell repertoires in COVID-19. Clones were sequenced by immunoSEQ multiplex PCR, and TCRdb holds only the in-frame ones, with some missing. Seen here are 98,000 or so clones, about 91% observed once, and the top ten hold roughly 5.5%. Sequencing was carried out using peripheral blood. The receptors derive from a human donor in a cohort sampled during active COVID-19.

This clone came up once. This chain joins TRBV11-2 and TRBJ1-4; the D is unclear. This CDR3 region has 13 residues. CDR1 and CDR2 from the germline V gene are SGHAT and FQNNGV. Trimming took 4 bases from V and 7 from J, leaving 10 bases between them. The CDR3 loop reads CASSSIGSEKLFF. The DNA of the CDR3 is TGTGCCAGCAGCTCAATCGGGTCTGAAAAACTGTTTTTT. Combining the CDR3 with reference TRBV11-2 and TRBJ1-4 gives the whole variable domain EAGVAQSPRYKIIEKRQSVAFWCNPISGHATLYWYQQILGQGPKLLIQFQNNGVVDDSQLPKDRFSAERLKGVDSTLKIQPAKLEDSAVYLCASSSIGSEKLFFGSGTQLSVL.

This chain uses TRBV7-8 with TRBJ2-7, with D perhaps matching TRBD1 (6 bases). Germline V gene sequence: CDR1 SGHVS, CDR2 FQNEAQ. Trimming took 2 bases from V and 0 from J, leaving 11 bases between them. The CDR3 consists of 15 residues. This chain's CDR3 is CASSLHQGSSYEQYF. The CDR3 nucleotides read TGTGCCAGCAGCTTACATCAGGGGAGCTCCTACGAGCAGTACTTC.

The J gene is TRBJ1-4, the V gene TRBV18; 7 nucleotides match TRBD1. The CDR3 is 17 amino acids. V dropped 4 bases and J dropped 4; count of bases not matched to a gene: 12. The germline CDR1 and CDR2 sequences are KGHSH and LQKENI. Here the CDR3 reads CASSLYPLTGFNEKLFF. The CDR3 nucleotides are TGTGCCAGCTCACTTTACCCTCTGACAGGGTTTAATGAAAAACTGTTTTTT.

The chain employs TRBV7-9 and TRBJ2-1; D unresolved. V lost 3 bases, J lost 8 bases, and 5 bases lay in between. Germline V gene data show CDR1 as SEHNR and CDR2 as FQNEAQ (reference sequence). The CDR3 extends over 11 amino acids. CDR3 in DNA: TGTGCCAGCAGCTTCAGTGATGAGCAGTTCTTC. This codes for CASSFSDEQFF.

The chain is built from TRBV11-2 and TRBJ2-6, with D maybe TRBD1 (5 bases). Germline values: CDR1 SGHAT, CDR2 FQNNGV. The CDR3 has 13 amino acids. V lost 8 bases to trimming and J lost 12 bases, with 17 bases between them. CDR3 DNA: TGTGCCAGCGTTGGCACAAGACAGATCGTCCTGACTTTC. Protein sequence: CASVGTRQIVLTF. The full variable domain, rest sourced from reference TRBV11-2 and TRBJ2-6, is EAGVAQSPRYKIIEKRQSVAFWCNPISGHATLYWYQQILGQGPKLLIQFQNNGVVDDSQLPKDRFSAERLKGVDSTLKIQPAKLEDSAVYLCASVGTRQIVLTFGAGSRLTVL.

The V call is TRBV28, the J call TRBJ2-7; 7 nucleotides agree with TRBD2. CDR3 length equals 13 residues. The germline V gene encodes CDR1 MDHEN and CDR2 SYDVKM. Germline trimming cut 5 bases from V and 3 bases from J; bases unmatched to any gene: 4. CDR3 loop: CASSPSGYYEQYF. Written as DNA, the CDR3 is TGTGCCAGCAGTCCTAGCGGTTACTACGAGCAGTACTTC.

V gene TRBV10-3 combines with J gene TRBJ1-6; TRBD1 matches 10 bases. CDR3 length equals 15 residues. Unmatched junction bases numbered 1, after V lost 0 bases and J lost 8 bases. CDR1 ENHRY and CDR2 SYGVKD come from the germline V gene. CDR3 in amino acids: CAISESGTGDSPLHF. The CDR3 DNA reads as TGTGCCATCAGTGAGTCCGGGACAGGGGATTCACCCCTCCACTTT.

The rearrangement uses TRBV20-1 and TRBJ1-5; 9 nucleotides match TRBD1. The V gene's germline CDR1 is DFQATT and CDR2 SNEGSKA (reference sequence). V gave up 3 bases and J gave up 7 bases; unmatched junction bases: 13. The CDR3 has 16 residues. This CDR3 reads CSASYSGTGFLQPQHF. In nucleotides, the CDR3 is TGCAGTGCTAGTTACTCCGGGACAGGGTTTTTGCAGCCCCAGCATTTT.

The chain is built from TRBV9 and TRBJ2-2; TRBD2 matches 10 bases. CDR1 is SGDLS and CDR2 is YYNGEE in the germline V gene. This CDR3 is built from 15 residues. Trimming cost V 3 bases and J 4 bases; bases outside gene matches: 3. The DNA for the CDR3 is TGTGCCAGCAGCGACCGACTAGCGGGCACCGGGGAGCTGTTTTTT. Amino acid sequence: CASSDRLAGTGELFF.

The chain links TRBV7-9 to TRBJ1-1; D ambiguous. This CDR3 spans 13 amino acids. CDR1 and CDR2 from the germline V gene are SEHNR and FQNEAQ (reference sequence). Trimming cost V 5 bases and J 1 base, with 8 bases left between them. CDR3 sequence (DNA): TGTGCCAGCAGCCGTTCAGAGAACACTGAAGCTTTCTTT. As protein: CASSRSENTEAFF. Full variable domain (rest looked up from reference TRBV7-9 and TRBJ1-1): DTGVSQNPRHKITKRGQNVTFRCDPISEHNRLYWYRQTLGQGPEFLTYFQNEAQLEKSRLLSDRFSAERPKGSFSTLEIQRTEQGDSAMYLCASSRSENTEAFFGQGTRLTVV.

DNA for the CDR3: TGCGCCAGCAGCCAAGGGAACGGGGGGAGAGAGACCCAGTACTTC. This codes for CASSQGNGGRETQYF. The chain joins TRBV4-1 to TRBJ2-5; the match to TRBD2 covers 7 bases. The CDR3 runs 15 residues. Germline trimming cut 1 base from V and 4 bases from J; bases unmatched to any gene: 6. CDR1 and CDR2 (germline): MGHRA, YSYEKL.

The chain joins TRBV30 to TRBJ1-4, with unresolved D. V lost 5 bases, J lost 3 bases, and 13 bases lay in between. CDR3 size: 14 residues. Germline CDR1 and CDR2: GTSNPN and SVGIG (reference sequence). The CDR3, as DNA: TGTGCCTGGGAGACCGGACTCTCTAATGAAAAACTGTTTTTT. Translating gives CAWETGLSNEKLFF.

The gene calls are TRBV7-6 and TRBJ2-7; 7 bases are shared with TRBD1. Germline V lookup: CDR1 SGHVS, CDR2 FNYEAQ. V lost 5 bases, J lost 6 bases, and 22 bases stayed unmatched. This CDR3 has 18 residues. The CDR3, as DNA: TGTGCCAGCAGCCCAGGGGTAATGAGGGGGCAGGGGAAGGGCGAGCAGTACTTC. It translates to CASSPGVMRGQGKGEQYF.

CDR3 region: CASRPQGAGEKLFF. As DNA, the CDR3 is TGTGCCAGCAGACCACAGGGGGCTGGTGAAAAACTGTTTTTT. V is TRBV6-5 and J is TRBJ1-4; 9 bases align to TRBD1. The CDR3 has 14 amino acids. Germline lookup yields CDR1 MNHEY and CDR2 SVGAGI. Trimming removed 6 bases from V and 7 bases from J; junction bases left unmatched: 6.

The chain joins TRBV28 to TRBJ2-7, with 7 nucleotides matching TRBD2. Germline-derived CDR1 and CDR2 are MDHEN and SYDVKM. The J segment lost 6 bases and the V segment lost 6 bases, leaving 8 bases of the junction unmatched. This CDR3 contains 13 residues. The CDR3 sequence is CASRPTASGEQYF. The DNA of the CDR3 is TGTGCCAGCAGACCCACCGCTAGCGGCGAGCAGTACTTC.

The CDR3 region is CASSLGSGGHQPQHF. The CDR3 DNA is TGTGCCAGCAGCTTAGGGTCAGGGGGCCATCAGCCCCAGCATTTT. The V and J genes are TRBV7-9 and TRBJ1-5; 8 bases fit TRBD1. From germline, CDR1 is SEHNR and CDR2 FQNEAQ (reference sequence). V dropped 1 base and J dropped 5; count of bases not matched to a gene: 4. CDR3 length equals 15 residues.